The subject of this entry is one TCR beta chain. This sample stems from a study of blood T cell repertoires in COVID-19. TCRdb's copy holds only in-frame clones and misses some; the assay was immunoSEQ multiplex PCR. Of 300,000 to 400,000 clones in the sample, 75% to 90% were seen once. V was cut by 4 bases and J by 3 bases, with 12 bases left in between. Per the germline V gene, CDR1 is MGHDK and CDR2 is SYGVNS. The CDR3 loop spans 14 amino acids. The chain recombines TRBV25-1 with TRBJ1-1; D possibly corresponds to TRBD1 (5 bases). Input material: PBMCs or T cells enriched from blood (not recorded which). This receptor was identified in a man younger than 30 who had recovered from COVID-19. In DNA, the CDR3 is TGTGCCAGCAGTGCCCTACAGGCTGACACTGAAGCTTTCTTT. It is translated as CASSALQADTEAFF.